Detailed here is one T cell receptor (beta chain). Antigen specificity is unknown. Samples came from axillary lymph nodes draining the breast cancer. This sample stems from a study of breast tumors, draining lymph nodes, adjacent tissues. Study outcomes and limitations: The data were judged consistent with most tumor T cells coming from lymph node and expanding in tumor. Tumor TCR diversity was below lymph nodes but above nontumor tissue. Tumor and nontumor repertoires were significantly more similar in luminal-like than in basal-like breast cancer. That most tumor T cells come from lymph nodes remained unproven.

TCRdb re-called the multiplex PCR reads through MiXCR, storing one row per CDR3 protein. The sample yields nearly 110,000 distinct CDR3 sequences, 30% seen once. Germline CDR1 is DFQATT and CDR2 is SNEGSKA (reference sequence). There are 17 residues in the CDR3. The V segment lost 4 bases and the J segment 5 bases; nucleotides outside the gene matches: 13. Sequenced material: axillary lymph node tissue. This sequence originates from a female donor with breast cancer. Some clones in this sample may be carry-over from other donors' samples. The chain uses TRBV20-1 and TRBJ1-6; 8 nucleotides line up with TRBD1. The CDR3 sequence is CSAIASGRTGNNSPLHF. The DNA for the CDR3 is TGCAGTGCTATAGCCTCCGGGAGGACAGGGAATAATTCACCCCTCCACTTT.